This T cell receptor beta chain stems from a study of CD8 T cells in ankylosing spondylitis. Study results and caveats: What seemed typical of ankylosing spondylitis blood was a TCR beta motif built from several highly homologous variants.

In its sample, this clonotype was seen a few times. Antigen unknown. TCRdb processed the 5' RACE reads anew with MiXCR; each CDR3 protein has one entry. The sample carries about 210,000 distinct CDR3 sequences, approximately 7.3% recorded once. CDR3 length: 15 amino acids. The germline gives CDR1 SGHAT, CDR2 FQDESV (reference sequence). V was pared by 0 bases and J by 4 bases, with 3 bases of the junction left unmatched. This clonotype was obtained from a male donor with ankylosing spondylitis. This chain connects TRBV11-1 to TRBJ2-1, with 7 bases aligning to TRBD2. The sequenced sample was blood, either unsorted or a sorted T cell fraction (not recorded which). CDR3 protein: CASSLASGRYNEQFF. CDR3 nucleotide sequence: TGTGCCAGCAGCTTAGCTAGCGGGCGGTACAATGAGCAGTTCTTC.